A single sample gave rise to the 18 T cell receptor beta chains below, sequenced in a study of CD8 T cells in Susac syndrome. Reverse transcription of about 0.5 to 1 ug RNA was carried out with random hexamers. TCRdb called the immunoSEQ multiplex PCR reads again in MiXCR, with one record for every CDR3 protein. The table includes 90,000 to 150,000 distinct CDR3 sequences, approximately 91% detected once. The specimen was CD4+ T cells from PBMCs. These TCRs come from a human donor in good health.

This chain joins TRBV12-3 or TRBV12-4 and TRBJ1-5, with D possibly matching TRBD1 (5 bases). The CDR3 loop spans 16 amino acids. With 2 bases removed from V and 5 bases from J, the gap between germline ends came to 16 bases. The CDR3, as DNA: TGTGCCAGCAGTTTACGTCCCAGGGCTGGGGATCAGCCCCAGCATTTT. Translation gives CASSLRPRAGDQPQHF.

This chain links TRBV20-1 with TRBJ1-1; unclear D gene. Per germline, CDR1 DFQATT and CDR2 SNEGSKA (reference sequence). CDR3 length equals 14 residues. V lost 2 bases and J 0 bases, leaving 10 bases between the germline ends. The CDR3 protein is CSARHPGVNTEAFF. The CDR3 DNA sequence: TGCAGTGCTAGACACCCAGGTGTGAACACTGAAGCTTTCTTT.

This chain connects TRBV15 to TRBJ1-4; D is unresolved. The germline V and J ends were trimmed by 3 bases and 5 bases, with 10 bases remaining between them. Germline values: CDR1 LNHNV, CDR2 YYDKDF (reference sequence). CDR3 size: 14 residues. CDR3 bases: TGTGCCACCAGCAGGGAGGCAGGAAATGAAAAACTGTTTTTT. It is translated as CATSREAGNEKLFF.

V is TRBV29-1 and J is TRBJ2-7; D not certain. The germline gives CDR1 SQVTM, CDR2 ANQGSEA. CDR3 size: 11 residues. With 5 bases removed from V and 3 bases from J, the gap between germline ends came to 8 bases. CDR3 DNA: TGCAGCGTTTATAGAGACTACGAGCAGTACTTC. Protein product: CSVYRDYEQYF.

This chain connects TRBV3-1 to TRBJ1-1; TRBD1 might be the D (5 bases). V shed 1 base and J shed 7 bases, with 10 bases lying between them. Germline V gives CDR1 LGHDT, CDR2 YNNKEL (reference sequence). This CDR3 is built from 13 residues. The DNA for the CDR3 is TGTGCCAGCAGCCAAGGGCAGGGATTTGAAGCTTTCTTT. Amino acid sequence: CASSQGQGFEAFF. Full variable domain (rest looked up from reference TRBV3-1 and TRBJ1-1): DTAVSQTPKYLVTQMGNDKSIKCEQNLGHDTMYWYKQDSKKFLKIMFSYNNKELIINETVPNRFSPKSPDKAHLNLHINSLELGDSAVYFCASSQGQGFEAFFGQGTRLTVV.

Here the CDR3 DNA reads TGTGCCAGCAGTTTCGGCGGGTCTACCTTAATATCGGAGTTCTTC. Translation gives CASSFGGSTLISEFF. This sequence joins TRBV27 and TRBJ2-1, with TRBD2 as a possible D gene (5 bases). The CDR3 has 15 amino acids. Germline V gene lookup returns CDR1 MNHEY and CDR2 SMNVEV (reference sequence). Trimming took 3 bases from V and 14 from J, leaving 23 bases between them.

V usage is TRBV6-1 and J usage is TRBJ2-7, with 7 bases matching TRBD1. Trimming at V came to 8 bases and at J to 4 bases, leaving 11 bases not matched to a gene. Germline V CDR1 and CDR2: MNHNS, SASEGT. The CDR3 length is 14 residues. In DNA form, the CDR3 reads TGTGCCAGCGGGTTAGGGGGCCGGGATTACGAGCAGTACTTC. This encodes CASGLGGRDYEQYF.

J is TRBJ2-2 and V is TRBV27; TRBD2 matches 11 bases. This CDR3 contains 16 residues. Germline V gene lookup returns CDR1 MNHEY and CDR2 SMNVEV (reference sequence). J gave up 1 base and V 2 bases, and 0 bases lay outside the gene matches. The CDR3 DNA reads TGTGCCAGCAGTTTACTAGCGGGAGGGAACACCGGGGAGCTGTTTTTT. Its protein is CASSLLAGGNTGELFF.

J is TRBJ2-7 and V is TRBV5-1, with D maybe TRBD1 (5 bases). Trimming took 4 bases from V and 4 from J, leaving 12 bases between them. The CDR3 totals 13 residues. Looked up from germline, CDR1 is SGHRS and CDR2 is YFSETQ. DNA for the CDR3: TGCGCCAGCAGCCTCCAGGGCCAATACGAGCAGTACTTC. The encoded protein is CASSLQGQYEQYF. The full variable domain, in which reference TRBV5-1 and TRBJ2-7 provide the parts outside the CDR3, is KAGVTQTPRYLIKTRGQQVTLSCSPISGHRSVSWYQQTPGQGLQFLFEYFSETQRNKGNFPGRFSGRQFSNSRSEMNVSTLELGDSALYLCASSLQGQYEQYFGPGTRLTVT.

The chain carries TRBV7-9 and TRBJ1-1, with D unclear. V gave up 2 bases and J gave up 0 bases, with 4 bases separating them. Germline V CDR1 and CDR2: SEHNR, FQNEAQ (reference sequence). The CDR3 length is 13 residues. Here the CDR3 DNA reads TGTGCCAGCAGCTTACCGATGAACACTGAAGCTTTCTTT. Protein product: CASSLPMNTEAFF.

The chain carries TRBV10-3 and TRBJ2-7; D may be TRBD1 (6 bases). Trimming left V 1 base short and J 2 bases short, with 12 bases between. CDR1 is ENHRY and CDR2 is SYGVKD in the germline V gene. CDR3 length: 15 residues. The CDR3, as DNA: TGTGCCATCAGTGAGTTGTACAGGGTAACCTACGAGCAGTACTTC. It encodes CAISELYRVTYEQYF.

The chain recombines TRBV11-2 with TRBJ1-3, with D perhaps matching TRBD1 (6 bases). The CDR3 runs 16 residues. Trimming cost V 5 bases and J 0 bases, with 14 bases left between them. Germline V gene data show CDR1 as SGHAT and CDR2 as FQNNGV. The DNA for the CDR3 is TGTGCCAGCAGCCCGATCACAGGGACCTCTGGAAACACCATATATTTT. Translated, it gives CASSPITGTSGNTIYF.

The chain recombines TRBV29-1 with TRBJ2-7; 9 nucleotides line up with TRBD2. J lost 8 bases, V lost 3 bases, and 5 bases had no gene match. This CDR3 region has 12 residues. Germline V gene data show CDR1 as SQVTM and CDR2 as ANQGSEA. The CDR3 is CSVEVLAGQQYF. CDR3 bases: TGCAGCGTTGAGGTACTAGCGGGCCAGCAGTACTTC.

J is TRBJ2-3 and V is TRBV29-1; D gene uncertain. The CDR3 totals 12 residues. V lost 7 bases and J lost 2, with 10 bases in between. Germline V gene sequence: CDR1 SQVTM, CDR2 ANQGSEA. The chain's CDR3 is CSAVALTDTQYF. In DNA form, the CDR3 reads TGCAGCGCGGTTGCCCTCACAGATACGCAGTATTTT.

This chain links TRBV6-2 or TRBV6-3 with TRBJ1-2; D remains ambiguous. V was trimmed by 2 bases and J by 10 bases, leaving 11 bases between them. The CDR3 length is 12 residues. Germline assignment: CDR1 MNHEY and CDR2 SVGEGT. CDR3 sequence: CASSYDIPVYTF. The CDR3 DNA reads TGTGCCAGCAGTTACGATATCCCGGTCTACACCTTC.

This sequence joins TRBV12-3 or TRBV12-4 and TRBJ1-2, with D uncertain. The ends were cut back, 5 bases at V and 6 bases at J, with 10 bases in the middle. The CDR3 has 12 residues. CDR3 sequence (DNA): TGTGCCAGCAGTACGGCCCTTAATGGCTACACCTTC. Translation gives CASSTALNGYTF.

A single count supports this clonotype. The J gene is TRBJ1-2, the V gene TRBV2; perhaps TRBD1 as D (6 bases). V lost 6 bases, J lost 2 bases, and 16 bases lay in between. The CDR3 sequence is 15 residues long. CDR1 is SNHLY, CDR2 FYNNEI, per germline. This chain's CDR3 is CASSGSDSRNYGYTF. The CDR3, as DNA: TGTGCCAGCAGCGGGTCGGACAGCCGAAACTATGGCTACACCTTC.

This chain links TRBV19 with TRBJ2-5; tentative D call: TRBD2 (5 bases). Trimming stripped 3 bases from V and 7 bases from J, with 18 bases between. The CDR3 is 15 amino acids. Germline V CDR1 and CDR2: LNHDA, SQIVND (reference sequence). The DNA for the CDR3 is TGTGCCAGTAGTATTGGAGGCAGGATCGAGAGGACCCAGTACTTC. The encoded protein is CASSIGGRIERTQYF.